One and the same sample provided the 2 T cell receptor beta chains below, sequenced in a study of identifying expanded T cells in peripheral blood. Measured with immunoSEQ multiplex PCR; TCRdb has only the in-frame clones, and not every one. The repertoire holds about 82,000 clones, with about 90% as singletons. Sample: blood. All receptors derive from a person aged 18 to 70 in good health.

The rearrangement uses TRBV30 and TRBJ1-1; D is perhaps TRBD1 (5 bases). The CDR3 has 14 residues. Trimming cost V 4 bases and J 1 base, with 13 bases left between them. From germline, CDR1 is GTSNPN and CDR2 SVGIG (reference sequence). As DNA, the CDR3 is TGTGCCTGGACCCCCGGGCAGGGGAACACTGAAGCTTTCTTT. As protein: CAWTPGQGNTEAFF.

The rearrangement uses TRBV5-6 and TRBJ2-3, with D uncertain. The CDR3 contains 12 residues. Germline CDR1 reads SGHDT; CDR2 reads YYEEEE. With 4 bases removed from V and 1 base from J, the gap between germline ends came to 4 bases. The CDR3 region is CASSPGTDTQYF. Here the CDR3 DNA reads TGTGCCAGCAGCCCGGGCACAGATACGCAGTATTTT.